The rows below give T cell receptor beta chains drawn from one sample of a study of blood T cell repertoires in COVID-19. Sequenced by immunoSEQ multiplex PCR; TCRdb stores in-frame clones only, minus some. The sample lists about 370,000 clones, 80% to 90% seen once, with roughly 1% in the top ten. The specimen sequenced was PBMCs or T cells enriched from blood (not recorded which). These receptors were taken from a man aged 18 to 29 who had recovered from COVID-19. CDR3s include the opening cysteine and the closing phenylalanine or tryptophan. Fields, in order: J gene, D gene, clone size, V gene, CDR3 DNA, CDR3 protein. D genes are given only for firm matches. For some rows the clone size is stated as once, few or many, or as a class when expanded; others skip it.

>TRBJ2-7|NA|few|TRBV11-2
TGTGCCAGCAGCTTCCCGCAGGGACTTTACTCCTACGAGCAGTACTTC
CASSFPQGLYSYEQYF
>TRBJ2-1|TRBD1|NA|TRBV28
TGTGCCAGCAGTTTGAGCCCCGGACAGGGGGCTAATGAGCAGTTCTTC
CASSLSPGQGANEQFF
>TRBJ2-7|TRBD1|once|TRBV7-8
TGTGCCAGCAGCCCTATCCGCTCAGGGGGCAGGAGATACGAGCAGTACTTC
CASSPIRSGGRRYEQYF
>TRBJ1-1|TRBD1|NA|TRBV6-5
TGTGCCAGCAGTTGGACAGGCATGAACACTGAAGCTTTCTTT
CASSWTGMNTEAFF
>TRBJ1-4|NA|NA|TRBV27
TGTGCCAGCAGTTTATTCGGACAGTCTAACCGTCCCGAAAAACTGTTTTTT
CASSLFGQSNRPEKLFF
>TRBJ2-3|TRBD2|once|TRBV6-5
TGTGCCAGCAATCCGGGACTAGCCACAGATACGCAGTATTTT
CASNPGLATDTQYF
>TRBJ2-2|NA|NA|TRBV3-1/TRBV3-2
TGTGCCAGCAGCCAGAATCCCGGGACATCAAACACCGGGGAGCTGTTTTTT
CASSQNPGTSNTGELFF
>TRBJ2-3|TRBD1|NA|TRBV7-2
TGTGCCAGCAGCTTGGCCGACAGGGGGAGCACAGATACGCAGTATTTT
CASSLADRGSTDTQYF
>TRBJ2-7|TRBD1|NA|TRBV18
TGTGCCAGCTCACTGGGAAAGGACAGGGTGAGATACGAGCAGTACTTC
CASSLGKDRVRYEQYF
>TRBJ1-1|TRBD1|NA|TRBV7-2
TGTGCCAGCAGGGGACAGGCCAACACTGAAGCTTTCTTT
CASRGQANTEAFF
>TRBJ2-1|NA|NA|TRBV5-1
TGCGCCAGCAGCGCCGCCCAGAGGAATGAGCAGTTCTTC
CASSAAQRNEQFF
>TRBJ2-7|TRBD2|NA|TRBV28
TGTGCCAGCAGTGGAGAGACTAGCGGGAGCTACGAGCAGTACTTC
CASSGETSGSYEQYF
>TRBJ2-3|NA|NA|TRBV10-3
TGTGCCATCAGTGCCCAGGGGCCCCTGAGCACAGATACGCAGTATTTT
CAISAQGPLSTDTQYF
>TRBJ1-4|NA|NA|TRBV12-5
TGTGCTAGTGGATCTTCGGTGATAGAAAAACTGTTTTTT
CASGSSVIEKLFF
>TRBJ1-4|NA|NA|TRBV6-5
TGTGCCAGCAGTTACCCAGGTTCTAATGAAAAACTGTTTTTT
CASSYPGSNEKLFF
>TRBJ2-7|TRBD1|NA|TRBV19
TGTGCCAGTAGTATCGCGGGACAGGGAATGAACGAGCAGTACTTC
CASSIAGQGMNEQYF
>TRBJ1-6|NA|NA|TRBV2
TGTGCCAGCAGCCTGGGGAGGGGCAGGAGTTCACCCCTCCACTTT
CASSLGRGRSSPLHF
>TRBJ2-7|NA|NA|TRBV2
TGTGCCAGCAGTGACAGTTCCTACGAGCAGTACTTC
CASSDSSYEQYF
>TRBJ2-7|TRBD2|NA|TRBV30
TGTGCCTGGAGGGAGACTAGCGGGATTTACGAGCAGTACTTC
CAWRETSGIYEQYF
>TRBJ1-5|NA|NA|TRBV7-2
TGTGCCAGCAGCCCCGTCGCCAGGGCTAATCAGCCCCAGCATTTT
CASSPVARANQPQHF
>TRBJ2-1|TRBD2|NA|TRBV4-3
TGCGCCAGCAGCCACATTACTAGGACTAGCGGGAGCTACAATGAGCAGTTCTTC
CASSHITRTSGSYNEQFF
>TRBJ2-1|TRBD1|NA|TRBV7-6
TGTGCCAGCAGCTTCCGGGGGACAGGCCCCCACAATGAGCAGTTCTTC
CASSFRGTGPHNEQFF
>TRBJ2-7|TRBD2|NA|TRBV7-9
TGTGCCAGCACCCCGGGGGGGGGATCGAGCGAGCAGTACTTC
CASTPGGGSSEQYF
>TRBJ2-4|TRBD1|NA|TRBV18
TGTGCCAGCTCACCAGGACAGGGCAGTCAGTACTTC
CASSPGQGSQYF
>TRBJ2-2|TRBD1|NA|TRBV10-3
TGTGCCATCGGACAGGGCGACACCGGGGAGCTGTTTTTT
CAIGQGDTGELFF
>TRBJ1-2|TRBD1|NA|TRBV18
TGTGCCAGCTCACCGGGACAGCCCTATGGCTACACCTTC
CASSPGQPYGYTF
>TRBJ1-4|NA|NA|TRBV11-2
TGTGCCAGCAGCTTAGGGAGGACAGCTACAAATGAAAAACTGTTTTTT
CASSLGRTATNEKLFF
>TRBJ2-2|NA|NA|TRBV9
TGTGCCAGCAGCTCGGACTTCTTAACCGGGGAGCTGTTTTTT
CASSSDFLTGELFF
>TRBJ2-7|NA|NA|TRBV6-5
TGTGCCAGCAGCCTACAGGGTGGGTACGAGCAGTACTTC
CASSLQGGYEQYF